This is a list of T cell receptor beta chains from one sample in a study of T cells in Graves' hyperthyroidism and ophthalmopathy. TCRdb re-derived calls from the multiplex PCR reads in MiXCR, one entry per CDR3 protein. In the table there are 650,000 to 800,000 distinct CDR3 sequences, 45% of which are singletons. What was sequenced was peripheral blood or thyroid tissue (not recorded which). These receptors were collected from an adult man with Graves' disease, either hyperthyroidism or ophthalmopathy (not recorded which). Each CDR3 is given without its conserved first and last residue. The size field is filled for only some rows; it gives once, few, many or a size class.

cdr3_length,clone_size,j_call,v_call,cdr3_aa
12,.,TRBJ2-5,TRBV25-1,ASSPSMGKETQY
14,few,TRBJ2-5,TRBV6-5,ASSFYPDRNKETQY
11,.,TRBJ1-2,TRBV7-2,ASSLADGLGYT
13,.,TRBJ2-7,TRBV6-6,AISPGQGLFYEQY
15,many,TRBJ1-6,TRBV9,ASSVPTDPGGNSPLH
11,.,TRBJ1-1,TRBV15,ATSNREGTEAF
12,once,TRBJ2-2,TRBV12-3/TRBV12-4,ASSLIAGTGELF
9,.,TRBJ1-2,TRBV6-6,ASSLLGTDT
12,many,TRBJ2-5,TRBV24-1,ATSDADGGETQY
10,many,TRBJ1-5,TRBV2,ADGTGNQPQH
11,few,TRBJ1-1,TRBV20-1,RAGQGGGTEAF
10,once,TRBJ2-5,TRBV2,ASNVILGTQY
13,few,TRBJ2-5,TRBV6-5,ASSYSRGIEETQY
14,.,TRBJ1-4,TRBV10-3,AISESAGTDNEKLF
13,few,TRBJ2-7,TRBV2,ASSEGSLLTYEQY
12,.,TRBJ1-2,TRBV25-1,ASSQDSQQYGYT
15,few,TRBJ1-2,TRBV9,ASSLYPVDREDYGYT
10,many,TRBJ2-7,TRBV24-1,ATSDLGGGQY
13,.,TRBJ2-6,TRBV10-3,AISESTAWDNVLT